This T cell receptor (beta chain) was profiled in a study of blood T cell repertoires in COVID-19 (dated by TCRdb to the early 2020s). Notes on the research overall: Samples covering the acute and convalescent phases of COVID-19 were provided by collaborators in the United States, Italy and Spain. Samples were obtained from the ongoing ImmuneRACE study (first 160 participants) and from 1,200 or so subjects provided by 6 global collaborators. Nearly every sample came with metadata listing a de-identified subject ID, COVID-19 status, age in years and sex. The prospective study material was composed of cDNA or gDNA derived from T cells, B-cell-depleted T cells, or PBMCs. Where available, HLA class I and class II types were taken from metadata supplied by the sample provider and were not determined by assay-based typing. Subjects who had been exposed to COVID-19, were actively infected with it, or had recovered from it provided the deeply sampled blood TCRbeta repertoires that made up the dataset. The repertoires were made available in a free public database intended to serve as a resource for research on the immune response to SARS-CoV-2.

CDR1 SGHTA and CDR2 FQGNSA were looked up in the germline V gene. From cysteine to phenylalanine, the CDR3 is 13 amino acids long. The only DNA kept is the CDR3, 39 bases in frame from the first base. V gives up 1 base and J gives up 8 bases, and the segment between their germline ends measures 9 bases. The immunoSEQ Assay, a bias-controlled multiplex PCR, was used to amplify TCRbeta CDR3 regions from genomic DNA. The authors' analysis ran thus. The number of nucleated cells in each sample was estimated by amplification of reference gene primers within the assay. Sequence reads were collapsed and filtered to measure the absolute abundance of every unique TCRbeta CDR3 rearrangement. For each sample, productive Simpson clonality was calculated as the square root of Simpson's diversity index over productive rearrangements. TCRdb retrieved this table from immuneACCESS and kept in-frame rearrangements only. Not all clones are present; in checked studies, unresolved V genes account for under half, and no reason is known for the remainder. D and trimming come from the DNA, and the V and J calls and clone size come from that table. For this sample the table gives 220,000 or so clones, of which approximately 82% were detected only once. Of the sample, about 1.9% falls within the top ten clones.

The count of this clone is one. Its antigen is unknown. Per-base qualities were not stored, and no clone one base away is much larger. Whole blood was collected in K2EDTA tubes by collaborating institutions according to the institutions' own protocols. For TCRbeta analysis, collaborator samples were shipped as frozen whole blood, as isolated PBMCs, or as DNA extracted from either sample type. Overall results and qualifications from the work: Clinical and demographic metadata were provided uncurated, with the amount varying by source and participant.

The clonotype originates from a woman over 75 with acute or convalescent COVID-19. Input material: peripheral blood. The chain links TRBV7-2 with TRBJ2-4, and perhaps TRBD2 as D gene, on 5 matching bases. The DNA is as follows: TGTGCCAGCAGCTTAGATGTTAGCGACATTCAGTACTTC. This yields the protein CASSLDVSDIQYF.